These 25 T cell receptor beta chains were sequenced from one sample in a study of T cell repertoires in cytomegalovirus infection (dated by TCRdb to about 2019). Sequenced using an Illumina HiSeq 1500. The public reads were run again by TCRdb, first through fastp at Q25 and then through MiXCR, and only productive beta chains were kept. Records with the same CDR3 protein are collapsed into one entry carrying the most frequent genes and DNA. The sample table shows 130,000 or so distinct CDR3 sequences, and about 6.3% are seen once. The top ten clones comprise 15% to 20% of the sample. Sequenced sample: PBMCs. The receptors were sampled from a human donor in good health (CMV status not recorded). Some clones in this sample may be carry-over from other donors' samples.

A note on this clonotype: A read error is possible here, since a much larger clone lies one base away. The chain joins TRBV7-6 to TRBJ2-2; D gene uncertain. Germline loops: CDR1 SGHVS, CDR2 FNYEAQ. This CDR3 has 12 residues. CDR3 sequence reads: CTSSTTTGELFF. For the CDR3, the DNA is TGTACCAGCAGCACAACCACCGGGGAGCTGTTTTTT.

This clonotype was recorded many times. The V gene is TRBV7-2, the J gene TRBJ2-5; D is ambiguous. CDR3 length: 14 amino acids. V dropped 3 bases and J dropped 2 bases, with 10 bases sitting between them. The V gene's germline CDR1 is SGHTA and CDR2 FQGNSA. CDR3 coding DNA: TGTGCCAGCAGCTTTTGGGTGGGTCAAGAGACCCAGTACTTC. Amino acid sequence: CASSFWVGQETQYF.

This chain links TRBV10-3 with TRBJ2-3; D uncertain. This CDR3 has 13 amino acids. V lost 7 bases and J 3 bases, leaving 11 bases between the germline ends. Germline CDR1 ENHRY, CDR2 SYGVKD. CDR3 DNA: TGTGCCATCACTGCGGTAGGGACAGATACGCAGTATTTT. It codes for CAITAVGTDTQYF.

In this sample, this clonotype turned up a few times. The chain uses TRBV18 and TRBJ1-5; unclear D gene. CDR3 length equals 16 residues. V was cut by 2 bases and J by 0 bases, with 11 bases left in between. CDR1 is KGHSH, CDR2 LQKENI, per germline. The CDR3 sequence is CASSPLNPYSNQPQHF. Here the CDR3 DNA reads TGTGCCAGCTCACCATTGAACCCCTATAGCAATCAGCCCCAGCATTTT.

This clonotype was observed at least ten times. The CDR3 DNA follows: TGCAGCGTTGTGGGACTAGCGTCCTCCTACGAGCAGTACTTC. Amino acid sequence: CSVVGLASSYEQYF. The gene calls are TRBV29-1 and TRBJ2-7, with 10 bases fitting TRBD2. Trimming at V came to 4 bases and at J to 0 bases, leaving 3 bases not matched to a gene. Per the germline V gene, CDR1 is SQVTM and CDR2 is ANQGSEA. This CDR3 contains 14 residues.

V gene TRBV19 combines with J gene TRBJ1-4; D unresolved. CDR3 length: 15 amino acids. Germline CDR1 reads LNHDA; CDR2 reads SQIVND (reference sequence). V was pared by 5 bases and J by 6 bases, with 16 bases between. The CDR3, as DNA: TGTGCCAGTAGTCCTAATGGAGGGAGGCATGAAAAACTGTTTTTT. Residues: CASSPNGGRHEKLFF.

This clonotype occurred many times. J is TRBJ2-1 and V is TRBV9, with 10 nucleotides matching TRBD1. CDR3 length: 15 residues. The V segment lost 4 bases and the J segment 7 bases; nucleotides outside the gene matches: 8. Germline V CDR1 and CDR2: SGDLS, YYNGEE. This chain's CDR3 is CASSPGQGIRNEQFF. DNA of the CDR3: TGTGCCAGCAGCCCGGGACAGGGGATTAGGAATGAGCAGTTCTTC.

The sample holds a few counts of this clonotype. The chain links TRBV7-9 to TRBJ2-3; 7 nucleotides line up with TRBD2. V shed 5 bases and J 2 bases; nucleotides not matched to a gene: 10. The CDR3 covers 16 residues. Germline loops: CDR1 SEHNR, CDR2 FQNEAQ (reference sequence). CDR3 bases: TGTGCCAGCAGCAAGCTGAGCGGGGTGAACACAGATACGCAGTATTTT. It specifies CASSKLSGVNTDTQYF.

This clonotype was detected many times. This chain connects TRBV11-2 to TRBJ2-2; TRBD2 matches 12 bases. Looked up from germline, CDR1 is SGHAT and CDR2 is FQNNGV. The CDR3 is made up of 15 amino acids. The trim removed 6 bases at V and 5 bases at J, leaving 4 bases unmatched. CDR3 in amino acids: CASRTGTSGTGELFF. As DNA, the CDR3 is TGTGCCAGCAGGACGGGGACTAGCGGGACCGGGGAGCTGTTTTTT.

The genes are TRBV27 and TRBJ2-3, with D tentatively TRBD2 (5 bases). Between the trimmed V and J ends, which lost 7 bases and 2 bases, there was a span of 10 bases. The CDR3 totals 13 residues. The V gene's germline CDR1 is MNHEY and CDR2 SMNVEV (reference sequence). CDR3 DNA sequence: TGTGCCAGCAACCCGAGGGACACAGATACGCAGTATTTT. Protein sequence: CASNPRDTDTQYF.

This clonotype was detected many times. V is TRBV4-3 and J is TRBJ1-1, with no clear D. Germline-derived CDR1 and CDR2 are LGHNA and YSLEER. Trimming left V 3 bases short and J 4 bases short, with 12 bases between. This CDR3 region has 14 residues. The CDR3 region is CASSQASGFTEAFF. The CDR3, as DNA: TGCGCCAGCAGCCAGGCGAGTGGTTTCACTGAAGCTTTCTTT.

The sample holds many counts of this clonotype. The J gene is TRBJ1-1, the V gene TRBV15, with D possibly TRBD1 on 6 matching bases. V lost 3 bases and J lost 2, with 19 bases in between. CDR3 length equals 17 residues. From germline, CDR1 is LNHNV and CDR2 YYDKDF (reference sequence). CDR3 residues: CATSSFDRSGGNTEAFF. CDR3 bases: TGTGCCACCAGCAGCTTTGACAGGTCTGGTGGAAACACTGAAGCTTTCTTT. Supplemented by reference TRBV15 and TRBJ1-1, the full variable domain reads DAMVIQNPRYQVTQFGKPVTLSCSQTLNHNVMYWYQQKSSQAPKLLFHYYDKDFNNEADTPDNFQSRRPNTSFCFLDIRSPGLGDTAMYLCATSSFDRSGGNTEAFFGQGTRLTVV.

The genes are TRBV7-2 and TRBJ1-5; TRBD1 might be the D (5 bases). The V gene lost 2 bases and the J gene lost 2 bases, with 13 bases spanning the gap. Germline V lookup: CDR1 SGHTA, CDR2 FQGNSA. This CDR3 has 16 residues. The CDR3 nucleotides read TGTGCCAGCAGCTTAAGGGGAAGGGGTGGCAATCAGCCCCAGCATTTT. This translates into CASSLRGRGGNQPQHF.

This clonotype occurred many times. The chain uses TRBV6-1 and TRBJ1-6, with TRBD1 matching over 8 bases. V gave up 10 bases and J gave up 0 bases; unmatched junction bases: 8. Per germline, CDR1 MNHNS and CDR2 SASEGT. This CDR3 has 16 amino acids. The CDR3 DNA reads as TGTGCCACCCGATGGACAGGGAGCTCCTATAATTCACCCCTCCACTTT. Translation: CATRWTGSSYNSPLHF.

This clonotype was recorded a few times. The chain combines TRBV20-1 with TRBJ2-7, with D hard to call. V was clipped by 1 base and J by 0 bases, with 10 bases between them. Looked up from germline, CDR1 is DFQATT and CDR2 is SNEGSKA (reference sequence). The CDR3 has 14 amino acids. The CDR3 region is CSARGSSGSYEQYF. The CDR3 DNA reads as TGCAGTGCTAGAGGTTCTTCAGGCTCCTACGAGCAGTACTTC.

V and J are TRBV10-3 and TRBJ1-1; no firm D call. The V end was cut by 0 bases, the J end by 3 bases, with 8 bases between. The CDR3 is 14 amino acids. Germline CDR1 and CDR2: ENHRY and SYGVKD. Here the CDR3 reads CAISESRTHTEAFF. In DNA form, the CDR3 reads TGTGCCATCAGTGAGTCACGGACGCACACTGAAGCTTTCTTT.

Many counts were recorded for this clonotype. This may come from a read error, since a much larger clone is one base off. CDR3 DNA sequence: TGTGCCAGCAGCTTAGGGTTCGATGGAAACACCATATATTTT. This sequence encodes CASSLGFDGNTIYF. The chain employs TRBV13 and TRBJ1-3, with D uncertain. V lost 0 bases and J lost 3, with 6 bases in between. The CDR3 covers 14 residues. Germline V gene lookup returns CDR1 PRHDT and CDR2 FYEKMQ (reference sequence).

V is TRBV2 and J is TRBJ2-3; 10 bases fit TRBD1. Germline V lookup: CDR1 SNHLY, CDR2 FYNNEI. This CDR3 is built from 14 residues. The ends lost 6 bases at V and 8 bases at J; junction bases unmatched: 8. The CDR3 coding sequence is TGTGCCAGCAGCCTCCGGGACAGGGGCTCTACGCAGTATTTT. Translated, it gives CASSLRDRGSTQYF. Based on the CDR3 plus reference TRBV2 and TRBJ2-3, the full variable domain is EPEVTQTPSHQVTQMGQEVILRCVPISNHLYFYWYRQILGQKVEFLVSFYNNEISEKSEIFDDQFSVERPDGSNFTLKIRSTKLEDSAMYFCASSLRDRGSTQYFGPGTRLTVL.

This clonotype was seen at least ten times. The V and J genes are TRBV7-8 and TRBJ2-6; no reliable D call. Germline V gives CDR1 SGHVS, CDR2 FQNEAQ. This CDR3 is 15 amino acids long. The V end lost 3 bases, the J end lost 2 bases, and 8 bases lay between the germline ends. This CDR3 reads CASSFGRAGANVLTF. As DNA, the CDR3 is TGTGCCAGCAGCTTTGGACGGGCTGGGGCCAACGTCCTGACTTTC.

This clonotype came up many times. This chain joins TRBV7-2 and TRBJ2-2, with 14 bases that match TRBD2. The V gene end was trimmed by 4 bases and the J gene end by 1 base; junction bases not matched to a gene: 11. Germline assignment: CDR1 SGHTA and CDR2 FQGNSA. The CDR3 sequence is 20 residues long. The CDR3 DNA sequence: TGTGCCAGCAGCTCCCGCCGGCCAGGACTAGCGGGGGGGAACACCGGGGAGCTGTTTTTT. Encoded protein: CASSSRRPGLAGGNTGELFF.

The table lists this clonotype with many counts. This rearrangement joins TRBV7-8 to TRBJ2-3; weak D call: TRBD2 (6 bases). The V and J ends lost 5 bases and 2 bases respectively, with 14 bases between them. This CDR3 region has 15 residues. CDR1 and CDR2 from the germline V gene are SGHVS and FQNEAQ. CDR3 protein: CASSPLRGNTDTQYF. CDR3 in DNA: TGTGCCAGCAGCCCACTGCGGGGAAACACAGATACGCAGTATTTT.

This clonotype was seen ten or more times. The V call is TRBV6-2 or TRBV6-3, the J call TRBJ2-7; D possibly corresponds to TRBD1 (6 bases). This CDR3 has 14 amino acids. Germline CDR1 MNHEY, CDR2 SVGEGT. Trimming pared 2 bases from V and 4 bases from J, leaving 12 bases between. The CDR3 region is CASSYGQGIYEQYF. The CDR3 DNA reads as TGTGCCAGCAGTTACGGCCAGGGGATTTACGAGCAGTACTTC.

In its sample, this clonotype was seen many times. The chain recombines TRBV11-2 with TRBJ1-4, with D possibly matching TRBD1 (5 bases). Trimming shortened V by 5 bases and J by 5 bases, and 12 bases separated the two germline ends. Germline V gene lookup returns CDR1 SGHAT and CDR2 FQNNGV. The CDR3 spans 14 residues. The CDR3 protein is CASSPLGVNEKLFF. For the CDR3, the DNA is TGTGCCAGCAGCCCGTTGGGGGTGAATGAAAAACTGTTTTTT.

This clonotype was observed at least ten times. The V and J genes are TRBV19 and TRBJ2-6; no clear D. The CDR3 contains 15 residues. Germline V gives CDR1 LNHDA, CDR2 SQIVND (reference sequence). The V gene lost 3 bases and the J gene lost 0 bases, with 6 bases spanning the gap. Here the CDR3 DNA reads TGTGCCAGTAGTATGCTGAGCTCTGGGGCCAACGTCCTGACTTTC. This codes for CASSMLSSGANVLTF.

The V call is TRBV19, the J call TRBJ1-2, with D perhaps matching TRBD1 (5 bases). With 9 bases removed from V and 7 bases from J, the gap between germline ends came to 21 bases. This CDR3 spans 14 amino acids. The V gene's germline CDR1 is LNHDA and CDR2 SQIVND (reference sequence). The CDR3 spells CASGSLGGISGYTF. DNA for the CDR3: TGTGCCAGCGGAAGTCTCGGGGGGATTAGTGGCTACACCTTC.